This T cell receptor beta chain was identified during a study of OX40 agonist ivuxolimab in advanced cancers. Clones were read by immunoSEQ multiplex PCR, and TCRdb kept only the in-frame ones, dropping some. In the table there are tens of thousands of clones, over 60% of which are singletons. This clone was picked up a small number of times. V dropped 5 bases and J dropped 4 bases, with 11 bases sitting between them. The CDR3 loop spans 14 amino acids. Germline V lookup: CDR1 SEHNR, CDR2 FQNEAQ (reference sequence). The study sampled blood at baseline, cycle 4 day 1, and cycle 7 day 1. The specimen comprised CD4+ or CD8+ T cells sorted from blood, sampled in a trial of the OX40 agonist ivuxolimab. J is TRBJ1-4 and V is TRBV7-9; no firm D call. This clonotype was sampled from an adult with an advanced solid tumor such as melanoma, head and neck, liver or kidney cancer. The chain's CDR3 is CASSTELLNEKLFF. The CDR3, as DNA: TGTGCCAGCAGCACGGAGCTCCTTAATGAAAAACTGTTTTTT.